The 27 T cell receptor beta chains given below trace back to one sample, sequenced in a study of PD-1 blockade in mismatch repair-deficient tumors. The repertoire was sequenced with immunoSEQ multiplex PCR; TCRdb's copy has only in-frame clones and lacks some. Of more than 85,000 clones listed, under 90% are singletons. The source was peripheral blood, collected roughly 35 weeks after starting pembrolizumab. Receptor source: an adult with mismatch repair-deficient cancer.

V and J are TRBV7-2 and TRBJ2-7; a possible D gene is TRBD2 (5 bases). This CDR3 region has 14 residues. Germline lookup yields CDR1 SGHTA and CDR2 FQGNSA. V was trimmed by 1 base and J by 5 bases, leaving 12 bases between them. This CDR3 is CASSLEASPNEQYF. CDR3 bases: TGTGCCAGCAGCTTAGAGGCTAGCCCCAACGAGCAGTACTTC. The full variable domain, its missing parts supplied by reference TRBV7-2 and TRBJ2-7, is GAGVSQSPSNKVTEKGKDVELRCDPISGHTALYWYRQSLGQGLEFLIYFQGNSAPDKSGLPSDRFSAERTGGSVSTLTIQRTQQEDSAVYLCASSLEASPNEQYFGPGTRLTVT.

This chain connects TRBV20-1 to TRBJ1-1; D remains ambiguous. The germline CDR1 and CDR2 sequences are DFQATT and SNEGSKA (reference sequence). The V end was cut by 8 bases, the J end by 0 bases, with 7 bases between. This CDR3 spans 11 amino acids. CDR3 DNA: TGCAGTACCCCCTTGAACACTGAAGCTTTCTTT. Protein sequence: CSTPLNTEAFF.

This chain connects TRBV4-1 to TRBJ1-2, with 7 bases lining up with TRBD1. Germline CDR1 is MGHRA and CDR2 is YSYEKL. The CDR3 has 15 amino acids. J lost 4 bases, V lost 2 bases, and 7 bases had no gene match. CDR3 sequence: CASSQRTRDSYGYTF. In nucleotides, the CDR3 is TGCGCCAGCAGCCAACGTACGCGGGACAGCTATGGCTACACCTTC.

This chain links TRBV13 with TRBJ2-2, with D hard to call. Germline V gives CDR1 PRHDT, CDR2 FYEKMQ (reference sequence). Trimming removed 0 bases from V and 5 bases from J, with 7 bases in between. The CDR3 runs 14 residues. CDR3 in DNA: TGTGCCAGCAGCTTAGGACTGGGTACCGGGGAGCTGTTTTTT. It encodes CASSLGLGTGELFF.

This clone was recorded a few times. This rearrangement joins TRBV6-5 to TRBJ1-1; D call uncertain. The germline CDR1 and CDR2 sequences are MNHEY and SVGAGI. CDR3 length: 13 amino acids. Trimming left V 0 bases short and J 1 base short, with 3 bases between. The chain's CDR3 is CASSYSTNTEAFF. The CDR3 DNA is TGTGCCAGCAGTTACTCCACGAACACTGAAGCTTTCTTT.

This clone occurred a few times. This chain connects TRBV7-3 to TRBJ2-7; 8 bases line up with TRBD1. The germline gives CDR1 SGHTA, CDR2 FQGTGA. V was pared by 5 bases and J by 3 bases, with 6 bases of the junction left unmatched. The CDR3 loop spans 14 amino acids. CDR3 sequence: CASSPGQGVYEQYF. The CDR3 DNA sequence: TGTGCCAGCAGCCCAGGACAGGGTGTCTACGAGCAGTACTTC. The full variable domain, rest sourced from reference TRBV7-3 and TRBJ2-7, is GAGVSQTPSNKVTEKGKYVELRCDPISGHTALYWYRQSLGQGPEFLIYFQGTGAADDSGLPNDRFFAVRPEGSVSTLKIQRTERGDSAVYLCASSPGQGVYEQYFGPGTRLTVT.

This sequence joins TRBV2 and TRBJ2-6; TRBD2 is a possible D gene (5 bases). The CDR3 loop spans 16 amino acids. The germline CDR1 and CDR2 sequences are SNHLY and FYNNEI. Trimming took off 3 bases at V and 5 bases at J, with 14 bases between the two ends. The CDR3 bases are TGTGCCAGCAGTGAGCGGGTACAGCCAAGGGCCAACGTCCTGACTTTC. Amino acids: CASSERVQPRANVLTF.

This chain links TRBV19 with TRBJ1-2; D is unresolved. The CDR3 has 13 residues. V lost 6 bases and J 6 bases, leaving 14 bases between the germline ends. CDR1 is LNHDA, CDR2 SQIVND, per germline (reference sequence). The chain's CDR3 is CASSLRVSDGYTF. CDR3 bases: TGTGCCAGTAGCCTAAGGGTGTCCGATGGCTACACCTTC.

V gene TRBV4-3 combines with J gene TRBJ2-5; D perhaps matches TRBD2 (5 bases). CDR1 is LGHNA, CDR2 YSLEER, per germline. Trimming removed 1 base at V and 5 bases at J, with 8 bases between. There are 13 residues in the CDR3. The CDR3 spells CASSQARGETQYF. The CDR3 bases are TGCGCCAGCAGCCAAGCTCGCGGGGAGACCCAGTACTTC.

CDR3 region: CASSFTGAGEKLFF. CDR3 in DNA: TGTGCCAGCAGCTTCACCGGGGCGGGTGAAAAACTGTTTTTT. V and J are TRBV11-2 and TRBJ1-4, with D tentatively TRBD1 (5 bases). The germline V and J ends were trimmed by 3 bases and 7 bases, with 12 bases remaining between them. The CDR3 is 14 amino acids. In germline, CDR1 is SGHAT, CDR2 FQNNGV. The full variable domain, rest sourced from reference TRBV11-2 and TRBJ1-4, is EAGVAQSPRYKIIEKRQSVAFWCNPISGHATLYWYQQILGQGPKLLIQFQNNGVVDDSQLPKDRFSAERLKGVDSTLKIQPAKLEDSAVYLCASSFTGAGEKLFFGSGTQLSVL.

This clone was seen only once. The V and J genes are TRBV18 and TRBJ2-7, with D possibly TRBD1 on 5 matching bases. Germline CDR1 and CDR2: KGHSH and LQKENI. The CDR3 is made up of 15 amino acids. The ends were cut back, 2 bases at V and 2 bases at J, with 13 bases in the middle. CDR3 bases: TGTGCCAGCTCACCAGGTCAGGGTGAGCCCTACGAGCAGTACTTC. Residues: CASSPGQGEPYEQYF.

The chain couples TRBV29-1 to TRBJ2-1, with D possibly TRBD1 on 7 matching bases. The CDR3 has 16 amino acids. Germline V CDR1 and CDR2: SQVTM, ANQGSEA. V shed 1 base and J shed 0 bases, with 13 bases lying between them. DNA for the CDR3: TGCAGCGTTGAAGGAGGGGGGACAGTCTCCTACAATGAGCAGTTCTTC. Its translation: CSVEGGGTVSYNEQFF.

The rearrangement uses TRBV12-5 and TRBJ2-3; D ambiguous. CDR3 length: 17 residues. The germline V and J ends were trimmed by 1 base and 0 bases, with 14 bases remaining between them. Germline assignment: CDR1 LGHNT and CDR2 FRNRAP. CDR3 amino acids: CASGLELRRQSTDTQYF. The CDR3, as DNA: TGTGCTAGTGGTTTGGAGCTGCGGCGCCAGAGCACAGATACGCAGTATTTT. The whole variable domain, filled in from reference TRBV12-5 and TRBJ2-3, reads DARVTQTPRHKVTEMGQEVTMRCQPILGHNTVFWYRQTMMQGLELLAYFRNRAPLDDSGMPKDRFSAEMPDATLATLKIQPSEPRDSAVYFCASGLELRRQSTDTQYFGPGTRLTVL.

The chain joins TRBV29-1 to TRBJ2-1, with 7 bases matching TRBD2. J gave up 0 bases and V 3 bases, and 2 bases lay outside the gene matches. CDR1 is SQVTM, CDR2 ANQGSEA, per germline. There are 14 residues in the CDR3. CDR3 sequence: CSVEREPSYNEQFF. The CDR3 bases are TGCAGCGTTGAGCGGGAGCCCTCCTACAATGAGCAGTTCTTC.

V gene TRBV12-5 combines with J gene TRBJ2-7; possibly TRBD1 for D (6 bases). The V end was cut by 3 bases, the J end by 2 bases, with 20 bases between. Germline CDR1 and CDR2: LGHNT and FRNRAP. This CDR3 comprises 17 residues. The CDR3 DNA reads TGTGCTAGTGGTTTCCAACTCGACAGGCCCTTTGCCTACGAGCAGTACTTC. Amino acid sequence: CASGFQLDRPFAYEQYF. Full variable domain (outside the CDR3, taken from reference TRBV12-5 and TRBJ2-7): DARVTQTPRHKVTEMGQEVTMRCQPILGHNTVFWYRQTMMQGLELLAYFRNRAPLDDSGMPKDRFSAEMPDATLATLKIQPSEPRDSAVYFCASGFQLDRPFAYEQYFGPGTRLTVT.

This chain links TRBV19 with TRBJ2-3; 9 positions match TRBD2. In germline, CDR1 is LNHDA, CDR2 SQIVND (reference sequence). The V gene end was trimmed by 5 bases and the J gene end by 5 bases; junction bases not matched to a gene: 11. The CDR3 totals 16 residues. CDR3 protein: CASSSLSGSRGDTQYF. The CDR3 DNA reads as TGTGCCAGTAGTTCCCTTAGCGGGAGTAGGGGAGATACGCAGTATTTT. The whole variable domain, filled in from reference TRBV19 and TRBJ2-3, reads DGGITQSPKYLFRKEGQNVTLSCEQNLNHDAMYWYRQDPGQGLRLIYYSQIVNDFQKGDIAEGYSVSREKKESFPLTVTSAQKNPTAFYLCASSSLSGSRGDTQYFGPGTRLTVL.

The table lists this clone with a few counts. J is TRBJ1-2 and V is TRBV5-6, with 8 positions matching TRBD1. Germline CDR1 SGHDT, CDR2 YYEEEE. This CDR3 has 15 residues. The V segment lost 0 bases and the J segment 3 bases; nucleotides outside the gene matches: 4. CDR3 DNA: TGTGCCAGCAGCTTGGCCCAGGGGGCGGACTATGGCTACACCTTC. This codes for CASSLAQGADYGYTF.

The chain is built from TRBV4-1 and TRBJ1-5; D unresolved. CDR1 and CDR2 from the germline V gene are MGHRA and YSYEKL. Trimming took off 2 bases at V and 2 bases at J, with 7 bases between the two ends. The length of the CDR3 is 14 residues. CDR3 protein: CASSQQKGNQPQHF. CDR3 nucleotide sequence: TGCGCCAGCAGCCAACAAAAGGGCAATCAGCCCCAGCATTTT.

This chain links TRBV9 with TRBJ2-1; D may be TRBD1 (5 bases). The CDR3 is 15 residues long. The germline V gene has CDR1 SGDLS and CDR2 YYNGEE. Trimming took 0 bases from V and 3 from J, leaving 10 bases between them. The CDR3 bases are TGTGCCAGCAGCGTAGCCAGGGAAATCTACAATGAGCAGTTCTTC. Translated, it gives CASSVAREIYNEQFF.

The chain employs TRBV18 and TRBJ2-3; 7 bases align to TRBD2. The CDR3 sequence is 14 residues long. In germline, CDR1 is KGHSH, CDR2 LQKENI. V was clipped by 4 bases and J by 4 bases; unmatched bases: 5. The DNA of the CDR3 is TGTGCCAGCTCACTGAGCGGGATGGCAGATACGCAGTATTTT. Translating gives CASSLSGMADTQYF.

The V gene is TRBV27, the J gene TRBJ2-2; 10 nucleotides align to TRBD1. Germline V gene sequence: CDR1 MNHEY, CDR2 SMNVEV (reference sequence). CDR3 length: 16 residues. Trimming at V came to 5 bases and at J to 0 bases, leaving 3 bases not matched to a gene. The CDR3 sequence is CASSRDRGPNTGELFF. The CDR3 coding sequence is TGTGCCAGCAGTCGTGACAGGGGGCCGAACACCGGGGAGCTGTTTTTT.

V usage is TRBV4-3 and J usage is TRBJ2-1, with no clear D. V lost 0 bases, J lost 4 bases, and 4 bases lay in between. This CDR3 region has 13 residues. CDR1 is LGHNA and CDR2 is YSLEER in the germline V gene. For the CDR3, the DNA is TGCGCCAGCAGCCAAGACGCTTACAATGAGCAGTTCTTC. This encodes CASSQDAYNEQFF.

The gene calls are TRBV15 and TRBJ2-3; D remains unclear. Germline CDR1 reads LNHNV; CDR2 reads YYDKDF (reference sequence). This CDR3 region has 13 residues. V was pared by 0 bases and J by 4 bases, with 5 bases between. As DNA, the CDR3 is TGTGCCACCAGCAGAGATAAATCAGATACGCAGTATTTT. Translating it yields CATSRDKSDTQYF.

This chain links TRBV19 with TRBJ1-1, with TRBD1 identical over 9 bases. CDR1 and CDR2 (germline): LNHDA, SQIVND (reference sequence). V lost 4 bases and J lost 1; bases outside the gene matches: 7. The CDR3 is 16 residues long. CDR3 nucleotide sequence: TGTGCCAGTAGTACCCCCCAACAGGGGGCGAACACTGAAGCTTTCTTT. Residues: CASSTPQQGANTEAFF.

The chain employs TRBV20-1 and TRBJ2-5, with D unclear. Trimming stripped 6 bases from V and 5 bases from J, with 7 bases between. CDR3 length: 10 residues. Germline CDR1 reads DFQATT; CDR2 reads SNEGSKA (reference sequence). The CDR3 region is CSAKMETQYF. CDR3 in DNA: TGCAGTGCGAAAATGGAGACCCAGTACTTC.

The rearrangement joins TRBV18 to TRBJ2-1, with D perhaps matching TRBD1 (5 bases). The CDR3 runs 14 residues. V was cut by 3 bases and J by 4 bases, with 10 bases left in between. Germline V gene sequence: CDR1 KGHSH, CDR2 LQKENI. DNA for the CDR3: TGTGCCAGCTCACCGGGGCAAAATTACAATGAGCAGTTCTTC. Translated, it gives CASSPGQNYNEQFF. Variable domain in full (rest from reference TRBV18 and TRBJ2-1): NAGVMQNPRHLVRRRGQEARLRCSPMKGHSHVYWYRQLPEEGLKFMVYLQKENIIDESGMPKERFSAEFPKEGPSILRIQQVVRGDSAAYFCASSPGQNYNEQFFGPGTRLTVL.

V usage is TRBV28 and J usage is TRBJ1-5, with D unresolved. Germline CDR1 MDHEN, CDR2 SYDVKM. The CDR3 covers 13 residues. The V end lost 5 bases, the J end lost 1 base, and 6 bases lay between the germline ends. CDR3 coding DNA: TGTGCCAGCAGTCCCGACAGCAATCAGCCCCAGCATTTT. It is translated as CASSPDSNQPQHF.